This T cell receptor beta chain was recovered during a study of T-cell reconstitution after alpha-beta-depleted transplantation in children. Germline trimming cut 5 bases from V and 3 bases from J; bases unmatched to any gene: 15. CDR1 is DFQATT and CDR2 is SNEGSKA in the germline V gene (reference sequence). The CDR3 loop spans 17 amino acids. This clonotype was found many times. It was with unique molecular identifiers that the TCRbeta library was prepared. A single record per CDR3 protein comes from TCRdb applying MiXCR to the PCR reads. Found here are hundreds of thousands of distinct CDR3 sequences, approximately 8.9% of them singletons; the top ten hold roughly 5.8%.

The sequencing used PBMCs, mostly from graft donor cells, collected 180 days after TCRalphabeta/CD19-depleted stem cell transplant. The rearrangement joins TRBV20-1 to TRBJ2-3; the match to TRBD1 covers 9 bases. The sequence was obtained from a male patient between 5 and 17 years old who had a stem cell transplant for acute lymphoblastic leukemia, so the T cells may come from the graft donor. The CDR3 region has the DNA TGCAGTGCTCGACGTCCCGGGACAGGGATGTGGACAGATACGCAGTATTTT. It translates to CSARRPGTGMWTDTQYF.